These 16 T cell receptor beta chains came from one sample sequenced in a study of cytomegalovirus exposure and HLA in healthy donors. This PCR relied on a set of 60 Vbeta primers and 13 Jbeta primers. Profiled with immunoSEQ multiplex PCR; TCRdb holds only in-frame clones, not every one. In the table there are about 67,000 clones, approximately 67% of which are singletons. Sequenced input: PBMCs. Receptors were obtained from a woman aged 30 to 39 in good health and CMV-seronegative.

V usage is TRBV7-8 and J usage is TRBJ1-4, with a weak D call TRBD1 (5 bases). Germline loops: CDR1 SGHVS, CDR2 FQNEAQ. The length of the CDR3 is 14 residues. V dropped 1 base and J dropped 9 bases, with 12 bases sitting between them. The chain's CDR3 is CASSLGTGKQKLFF. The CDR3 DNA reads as TGTGCCAGCAGCTTAGGAACAGGAAAACAAAAACTGTTTTTT.

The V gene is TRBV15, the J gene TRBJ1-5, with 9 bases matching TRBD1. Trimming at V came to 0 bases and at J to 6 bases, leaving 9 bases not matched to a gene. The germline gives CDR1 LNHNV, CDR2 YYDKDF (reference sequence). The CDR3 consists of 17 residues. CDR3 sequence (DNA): TGTGCCACCAGCAGAGATCTCGGGACAGGGTTGTCTCAGCCCCAGCATTTT. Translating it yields CATSRDLGTGLSQPQHF. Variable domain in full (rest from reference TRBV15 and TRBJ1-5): DAMVIQNPRYQVTQFGKPVTLSCSQTLNHNVMYWYQQKSSQAPKLLFHYYDKDFNNEADTPDNFQSRRPNTSFCFLDIRSPGLGDTAMYLCATSRDLGTGLSQPQHFGDGTRLSIL.

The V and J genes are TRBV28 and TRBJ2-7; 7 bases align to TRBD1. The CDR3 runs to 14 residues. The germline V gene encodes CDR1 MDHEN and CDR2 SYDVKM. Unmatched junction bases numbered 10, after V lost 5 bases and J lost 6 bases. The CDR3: CASSPLTGVREQYF. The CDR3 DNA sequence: TGTGCCAGCAGTCCGTTAACAGGGGTGCGCGAGCAGTACTTC.

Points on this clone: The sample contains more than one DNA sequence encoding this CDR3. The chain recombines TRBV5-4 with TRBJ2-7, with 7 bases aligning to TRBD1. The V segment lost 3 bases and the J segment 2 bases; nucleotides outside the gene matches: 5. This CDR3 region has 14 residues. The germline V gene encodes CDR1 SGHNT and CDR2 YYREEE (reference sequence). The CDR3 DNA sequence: TGTGCCAGCAGCTCCGGGACAGTCCCCTACGAGCAGTACTTC. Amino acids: CASSSGTVPYEQYF.

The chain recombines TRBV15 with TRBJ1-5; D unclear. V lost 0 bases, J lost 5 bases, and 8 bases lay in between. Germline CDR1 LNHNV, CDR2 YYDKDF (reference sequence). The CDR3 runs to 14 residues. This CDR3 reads CATSRDNGDQPQHF. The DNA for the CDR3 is TGTGCCACCAGCAGAGATAACGGAGATCAGCCCCAGCATTTT.

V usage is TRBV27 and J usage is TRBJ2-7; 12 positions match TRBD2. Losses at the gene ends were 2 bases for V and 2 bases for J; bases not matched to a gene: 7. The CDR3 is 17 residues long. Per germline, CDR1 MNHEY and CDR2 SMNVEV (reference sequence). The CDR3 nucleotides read TGTGCCAGCAGTTTACTCACTTCTAGCGGGGGGGCCTACGAGCAGTACTTC. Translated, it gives CASSLLTSSGGAYEQYF.

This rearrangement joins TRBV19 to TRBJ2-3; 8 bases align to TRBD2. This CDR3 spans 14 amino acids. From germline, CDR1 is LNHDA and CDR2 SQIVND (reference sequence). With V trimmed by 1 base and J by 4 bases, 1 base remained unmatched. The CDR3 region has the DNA TGTGCCAGTAGTATAGTACTAGCGGCAGATACGCAGTATTTT. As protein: CASSIVLAADTQYF. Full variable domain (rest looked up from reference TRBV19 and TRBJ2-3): DGGITQSPKYLFRKEGQNVTLSCEQNLNHDAMYWYRQDPGQGLRLIYYSQIVNDFQKGDIAEGYSVSREKKESFPLTVTSAQKNPTAFYLCASSIVLAADTQYFGPGTRLTVL.

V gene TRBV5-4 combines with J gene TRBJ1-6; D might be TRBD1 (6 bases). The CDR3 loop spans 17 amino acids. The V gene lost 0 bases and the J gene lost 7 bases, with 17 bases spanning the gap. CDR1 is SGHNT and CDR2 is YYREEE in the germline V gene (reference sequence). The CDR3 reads CASSLGGGGSMNSPLHF. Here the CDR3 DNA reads TGTGCCAGCAGCTTGGGCGGGGGGGGCTCCATGAATTCACCCCTCCACTTT.

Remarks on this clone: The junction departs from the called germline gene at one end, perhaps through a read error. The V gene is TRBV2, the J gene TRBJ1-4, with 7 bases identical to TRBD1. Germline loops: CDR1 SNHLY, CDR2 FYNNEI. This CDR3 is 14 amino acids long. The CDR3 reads CASNVGQQGRKTVF. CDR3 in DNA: TGTGCCTCTAACGTGGGCCAACAGGGGCGGAAAACTGTTTTT. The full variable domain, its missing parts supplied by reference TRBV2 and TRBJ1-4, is EPEVTQTPSHQVTQMGQEVILRCVPISNHLYFYWYRQILGQKVEFLVSFYNNEISEKSEIFDDQFSVERPDGSNFTLKIRSTKLEDSAMYFCASNVGQQGRKTVFGSGTQLSVL.

The CDR3 DNA sequence: TGTGCCAGCTCACCAGGGGTAGCGAGGGAGACCCAGTACTTC. Residues: CASSPGVARETQYF. The gene calls are TRBV18 and TRBJ2-5; TRBD2 might be the D (5 bases). Germline V lookup: CDR1 KGHSH, CDR2 LQKENI. CDR3 length equals 14 residues. V was clipped by 2 bases and J by 5 bases, with 12 bases between them.

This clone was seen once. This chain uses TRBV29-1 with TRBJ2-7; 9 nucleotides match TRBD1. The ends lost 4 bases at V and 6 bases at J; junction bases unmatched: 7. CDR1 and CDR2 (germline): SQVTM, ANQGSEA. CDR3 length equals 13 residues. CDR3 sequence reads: CSVVSGTGTEQYF. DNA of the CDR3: TGCAGCGTTGTGTCCGGGACAGGGACCGAGCAGTACTTC.

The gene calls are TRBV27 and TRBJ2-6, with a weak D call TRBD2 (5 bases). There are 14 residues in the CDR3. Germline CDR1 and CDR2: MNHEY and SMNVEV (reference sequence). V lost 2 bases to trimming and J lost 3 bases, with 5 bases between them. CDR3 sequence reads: CASSLAGGANVLTF. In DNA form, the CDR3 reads TGTGCCAGCAGTTTAGCGGGTGGGGCCAACGTCCTGACTTTC.

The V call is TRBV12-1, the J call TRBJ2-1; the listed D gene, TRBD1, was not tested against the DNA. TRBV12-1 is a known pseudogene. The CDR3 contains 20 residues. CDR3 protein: CASSFCWCRGGQGDVNEQFF. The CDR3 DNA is TGTGCCAGCAGCTTTTGCTGGTGCCGGGGGGGACAGGGTGACGTCAATGAGCAGTTCTTC.

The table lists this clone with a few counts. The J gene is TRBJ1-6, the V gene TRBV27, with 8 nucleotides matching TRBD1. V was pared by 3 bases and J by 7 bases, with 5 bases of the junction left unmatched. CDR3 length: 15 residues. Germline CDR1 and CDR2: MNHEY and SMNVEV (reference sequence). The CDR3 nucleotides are TGTGCCAGCAGTTTCCGGACAGGGTGGAATTCACCCCTCCACTTT. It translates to CASSFRTGWNSPLHF.

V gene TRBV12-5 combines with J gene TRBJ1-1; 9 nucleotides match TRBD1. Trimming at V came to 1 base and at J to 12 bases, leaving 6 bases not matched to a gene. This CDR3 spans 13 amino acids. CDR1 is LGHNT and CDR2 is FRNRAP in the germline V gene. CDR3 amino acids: CASGLDTGTGTFF. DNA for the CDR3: TGTGCTAGTGGTTTGGACACCGGGACAGGGACTTTCTTT.

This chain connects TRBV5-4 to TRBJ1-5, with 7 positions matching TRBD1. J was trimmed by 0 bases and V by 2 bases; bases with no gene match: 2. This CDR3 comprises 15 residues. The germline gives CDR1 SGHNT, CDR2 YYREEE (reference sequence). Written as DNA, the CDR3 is TGTGCCAGCAGCTTTGACAGGGATAGCAATCAGCCCCAGCATTTT. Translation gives CASSFDRDSNQPQHF.